This T cell receptor beta chain was observed in a study of CD8+ T cells in alopecia areata. Study conclusions and caveats: Shared TCR sequences were less clear between patients than in mice, possibly partly from HLA diversity. Lesional scalp displayed greater clonality than normal scalp, most notably in alopecia totalis/universalis. Sequence data from scalp samples additionally include resident alphabeta T cells of normal skin.

CDR1 is PRHDT and CDR2 is FYEKMQ in the germline V gene (reference sequence). Losses at the gene ends were 5 bases for V and 5 bases for J; bases not matched to a gene: 8. CDR3 length equals 14 residues. As to this clone: What it binds is not known.

The sequencing template was cDNA reverse transcribed from extracted RNA. Data came from immunoSEQ multiplex PCR; TCRdb stores just in-frame clones and leaves some out. The sample includes under 250,000 clones, approximately 53% of them seen just once. Starting from PBMCs, sorting isolated CD4+ and CD8+ T cells. This receptor was obtained from a human donor in good health. The source material was CD8+ T cells sorted from blood. V usage is TRBV13 and J usage is TRBJ2-7; 8 nucleotides align to TRBD2. CDR3 DNA sequence: TGTGCCAGCAGCCCCCGGGGGGGCATCCACGAGCAGTACTTC. It translates to CASSPRGGIHEQYF.